A single sample gave rise to the 4 T cell receptor beta chains below, sequenced in a study of T cell changes during pregnancy in multiple sclerosis (dated by TCRdb to about 2019). The method behind the library was the immunoSEQ multiplex PCR assay. As stored in TCRdb, this immuneACCESS dataset retains in-frame rearrangements with V and J assigned. A fraction of the clones does not appear; measured against another copy, unresolved V genes explain less than half of the discrepancy, and the remainder lacks a known reason. This sample lists some 19,000 clones; 88% were detected once. Clones ranked in the top ten supply approximately 5% of the sample. Here the sequenced sample was CD8+ T cells from peripheral blood mononuclear cells, taken after pregnancy. These receptors were obtained from a female donor in good health, enrolled as a control in a pregnancy study.

The rearrangement uses TRBV4-1 and TRBJ2-5; 8 bases align to TRBD1. J gave up 4 bases and V 0 bases, and 10 bases lay outside the gene matches. Germline CDR1 reads MGHRA; CDR2 reads YSYEKL. The CDR3 loop spans 17 amino acids. The chain's CDR3 is CASSQDGAGGIGETQYF. CDR3 nucleotides: TGCGCCAGCAGCCAAGATGGGGCAGGGGGCATAGGAGAGACCCAGTACTTC.

The chain joins TRBV30 to TRBJ2-2, with a weak D call TRBD2 (5 bases). Germline CDR1 GTSNPN, CDR2 SVGIG (reference sequence). The CDR3 has 13 amino acids. V gave up 3 bases and J gave up 6 bases, with 11 bases separating them. The CDR3 region is CAWSALVPGELFF. CDR3 sequence (DNA): TGTGCCTGGAGCGCACTAGTTCCCGGGGAGCTGTTTTTT.

This clone was recorded once. This chain links TRBV27 with TRBJ1-2, with TRBD1 as a possible D gene (6 bases). This CDR3 region has 15 residues. Per the germline V gene, CDR1 is MNHEY and CDR2 is SMNVEV (reference sequence). The ends were cut back, 4 bases at V and 3 bases at J, with 15 bases in the middle. In DNA, the CDR3 is TGTGCCAGCAGTTCGTTACTTACAGGGTACTATGGCTACACCTTC. Its translation is CASSSLLTGYYGYTF.

In DNA form, the CDR3 reads TGTGCCAGCAGCTCCCTCGACAGGGGGCTCGAGCAGTACTTC. Its protein is CASSSLDRGLEQYF. The genes are TRBV7-9 and TRBJ2-7, with 10 bases identical to TRBD1. Germline loops: CDR1 SEHNR, CDR2 FQNEAQ (reference sequence). The CDR3 runs to 14 residues. With V trimmed by 4 bases and J by 6 bases, 6 bases remained unmatched.